The 22 T cell receptor beta chains below were found in one sample sequenced in a study of Ad26.COV2.S vaccination and SARS-CoV-2 variants. The treatment was: around 19 received Ad26.COV2.S at low or high dose, single or two shots; about 5 received placebo; per-sample allocation not given. Samples analyzed were those drawn on day 63 after the first vaccine or placebo injection. Using immunoSEQ multiplex PCR, the repertoire was profiled, and TCRdb retains in-frame clones only, with some absent. Of approximately 300,000 clones listed, around four fifths are singletons. Sequencing was performed on peripheral blood, taken in a trial of Ad26.COV2.S vaccine versus placebo. These receptors were obtained from a person between 18 and 59 years old who received the Ad26.COV2.S COVID-19 vaccine or a placebo.

This clone was seen more than once but under ten times. The V and J genes are TRBV30 and TRBJ2-3; 7 bases map to TRBD1. The germline V gene has CDR1 GTSNPN and CDR2 SVGIG (reference sequence). CDR3 length equals 16 residues. The trim removed 4 bases at V and 0 bases at J, leaving 10 bases unmatched. CDR3 loop: CAWKRETGISTDTQYF. CDR3 DNA: TGTGCCTGGAAAAGGGAGACAGGGATTAGCACAGATACGCAGTATTTT.

The chain recombines TRBV3-1 (or the pseudogene TRBV3-2) with TRBJ1-1; D is unresolved. The CDR3 is 16 residues long. Germline CDR1 LGHDT, CDR2 YNNKEL (reference sequence). The ends were cut back, 1 base at V and 1 base at J, with 13 bases in the middle. This CDR3 reads CASSQGTWSTNTEAFF. The CDR3 DNA follows: TGTGCCAGCAGCCAAGGTACGTGGAGTACGAACACTGAAGCTTTCTTT.

This clone was counted a few times. This chain joins TRBV5-1 and TRBJ2-3, with D perhaps matching TRBD2 (6 bases). Looked up from germline, CDR1 is SGHRS and CDR2 is YFSETQ. The CDR3 covers 16 residues. The germline V and J ends were trimmed by 0 bases and 0 bases, with 11 bases remaining between them. The CDR3 reads CASSLDRRGSTDTQYF. The CDR3 DNA is TGCGCCAGCAGCTTGGACCGGCGGGGCAGCACAGATACGCAGTATTTT.

V is TRBV11-2 and J is TRBJ2-7; D is tentatively TRBD1 or TRBD2 (5 bases each). Germline CDR1 reads SGHAT; CDR2 reads FQNNGV. V gave up 0 bases and J gave up 2 bases, with 11 bases separating them. The length of the CDR3 is 15 residues. The CDR3, as DNA: TGTGCCAGCAGCTTAGACTCGCTGGGACCCTACGAGCAGTACTTC. Encoded protein: CASSLDSLGPYEQYF.

The chain recombines TRBV19 with TRBJ2-3; D is undetermined. Trimming took off 10 bases at V and 2 bases at J, with 4 bases between the two ends. The germline gives CDR1 LNHDA, CDR2 SQIVND (reference sequence). This CDR3 has 10 amino acids. The CDR3 spells CATYTDTQYF. For the CDR3, the DNA is TGTGCCACATACACAGATACGCAGTATTTT.

The genes are TRBV11-3 and TRBJ1-1; D gene unclear. V was trimmed by 0 bases and J by 10 bases, leaving 18 bases between them. This CDR3 has 15 amino acids. Looked up from germline, CDR1 is SGHNT and CDR2 is YENEEA. The CDR3 DNA reads TGTGCCAGCAGCTTAGATCGAGGCTATTTAAATGTAGCTTTCTTT. It codes for CASSLDRGYLNVAFF.

This clone has only one observation. The CDR3: CASTSWPRAFF. The CDR3 DNA is TGTGCCAGCACCTCTTGGCCCCGAGCTTTCTTT. The chain employs TRBV6-5 and TRBJ1-1; D not certain. This CDR3 region has 11 residues. The germline V and J ends were trimmed by 7 bases and 10 bases, with 13 bases remaining between them. Germline V gene data show CDR1 as MNHEY and CDR2 as SVGAGI.

The V gene is TRBV2, the J gene TRBJ2-5; TRBD2 is a possible D gene (5 bases). Germline CDR1 SNHLY, CDR2 FYNNEI. Trimming stripped 4 bases from V and 1 base from J, with 10 bases between. The CDR3 extends over 14 amino acids. CDR3 protein: CASSGYTSQETQYF. DNA of the CDR3: TGTGCCAGCAGTGGTTACACTAGCCAAGAGACCCAGTACTTC.

The chain combines TRBV7-9 with TRBJ1-1; D gene ambiguous. The length of the CDR3 is 15 residues. The V end was cut by 5 bases, the J end by 0 bases, with 13 bases between. CDR1 SEHNR and CDR2 FQNEAQ come from the germline V gene (reference sequence). This chain's CDR3 is CASSPQPAMNTEAFF. In DNA, the CDR3 is TGTGCCAGCAGCCCTCAACCAGCCATGAACACTGAAGCTTTCTTT.

This rearrangement joins TRBV7-9 to TRBJ1-1; no clear D. The germline V gene has CDR1 SEHNR and CDR2 FQNEAQ (reference sequence). CDR3 size: 14 residues. V lost 5 bases to trimming and J lost 0 bases, with 10 bases between them. The CDR3 DNA reads TGTGCCAGCAGCCCCTGGGAGATGAACACTGAAGCTTTCTTT. Translated, it gives CASSPWEMNTEAFF. Drawing the rest from reference TRBV7-9 and TRBJ1-1, the complete variable domain is DTGVSQNPRHKITKRGQNVTFRCDPISEHNRLYWYRQTLGQGPEFLTYFQNEAQLEKSRLLSDRFSAERPKGSFSTLEIQRTEQGDSAMYLCASSPWEMNTEAFFGQGTRLTVV.

The chain uses TRBV2 and TRBJ2-7, with TRBD2 identical over 13 bases. With V trimmed by 2 bases and J by 6 bases, 4 bases remained unmatched. Germline V lookup: CDR1 SNHLY, CDR2 FYNNEI. This CDR3 contains 15 residues. The DNA of the CDR3 is TGTGCCAGCAGTGAACTGGGACTAGCGGGGACCGAGCAGTACTTC. Translation: CASSELGLAGTEQYF.

This clone was detected only a few times. The CDR3 sequence: CASSAGTGARETQYF. CDR3 nucleotide sequence: TGTGCCAGCAGCGCCGGGACAGGGGCGCGCGAGACCCAGTACTTC. The rearrangement links TRBV7-7 to TRBJ2-5, with 10 bases identical to TRBD1. V was clipped by 5 bases and J by 5 bases; unmatched bases: 8. The length of the CDR3 is 15 residues. CDR1 and CDR2 (germline): SSHAT, FNYEAQ (reference sequence).

The chain joins TRBV20-1 to TRBJ1-1, with D maybe TRBD1 (6 bases). Trimming removed 5 bases from V and 10 bases from J, with 14 bases in between. This CDR3 is built from 11 residues. Germline V gene data show CDR1 as DFQATT and CDR2 as SNEGSKA (reference sequence). The chain's CDR3 is CSAVQGFGAFF. The CDR3 nucleotides read TGCAGTGCTGTACAGGGATTTGGAGCTTTCTTT.

The rearrangement joins TRBV7-2 to TRBJ2-5; TRBD2 agrees at 10 bases. This CDR3 comprises 16 residues. Looked up from germline, CDR1 is SGHTA and CDR2 is FQGNSA. Trimming removed 2 bases from V and 4 bases from J; junction bases left unmatched: 7. The CDR3 reads CASSLRSGGAGETQYF. As DNA, the CDR3 is TGTGCCAGCAGCTTAAGAAGCGGGGGGGCAGGAGAGACCCAGTACTTC.

The chain carries TRBV5-4 and TRBJ2-1; D not certain. Germline V gene data show CDR1 as SGHNT and CDR2 as YYREEE (reference sequence). Trimming pared 1 base from V and 6 bases from J, leaving 8 bases between. This CDR3 is 13 amino acids long. The CDR3 sequence is CASSLYQRNEQFF. CDR3 DNA: TGTGCCAGCAGCTTGTATCAGCGCAATGAGCAGTTCTTC.

The rearrangement uses TRBV7-8 and TRBJ2-2; D remains unclear. The ends were cut back, 2 bases at V and 3 bases at J, with 13 bases in the middle. CDR3 length: 16 amino acids. Germline CDR1 reads SGHVS; CDR2 reads FQNEAQ. The CDR3 DNA is TGTGCCAGCAGCTTAAAACCCGTACCCCACACCGGGGAGCTGTTTTTT. Its translation is CASSLKPVPHTGELFF.

This clone was seen a handful of times. The chain links TRBV5-1 to TRBJ2-1; a weak D match, TRBD1 (5 bases). Germline CDR1 and CDR2: SGHRS and YFSETQ. The CDR3 consists of 14 residues. V lost 1 base to trimming and J lost 7 bases, with 12 bases between them. The CDR3: CASSLTGSGNEQFF. Written as DNA, the CDR3 is TGCGCCAGCAGCTTGACAGGTAGTGGAAATGAGCAGTTCTTC.

This clone was seen only once. The chain combines TRBV10-3 with TRBJ2-7, with a tentative D call TRBD1 (6 bases). This CDR3 spans 11 amino acids. Trimming took off 8 bases at V and 6 bases at J, with 11 bases between the two ends. From germline, CDR1 is ENHRY and CDR2 SYGVKD. CDR3 sequence reads: CAIRSGAEQYF. DNA of the CDR3: TGTGCCATCCGTTCAGGGGCCGAGCAGTACTTC.

The V gene is TRBV28, the J gene TRBJ1-1, with 8 nucleotides matching TRBD1. CDR1 is MDHEN and CDR2 is SYDVKM in the germline V gene. V dropped 6 bases and J dropped 3; count of bases not matched to a gene: 12. The CDR3 spans 16 residues. This CDR3 reads CASRDRTGTFHTEAFF. CDR3 bases: TGTGCCAGCAGGGATCGGACAGGGACGTTTCACACTGAAGCTTTCTTT.

J is TRBJ1-1 and V is TRBV7-8, with D perhaps TRBD1 (5 bases). V was trimmed by 5 bases and J by 11 bases, leaving 12 bases between them. The CDR3 length is 11 residues. CDR1 and CDR2 from the germline V gene are SGHVS and FQNEAQ. The CDR3 region has the DNA TGTGCCAGCAGCCCCCCGGGGGACGCTTTCTTT. It codes for CASSPPGDAFF.

The chain has TRBV5-1 and TRBJ1-2; 8 nucleotides agree with TRBD1. The trim removed 1 base at V and 8 bases at J, leaving 4 bases unmatched. CDR1 SGHRS and CDR2 YFSETQ come from the germline V gene. The CDR3 has 13 residues. This CDR3 reads CASSLTGGIGYTF. CDR3 bases: TGCGCCAGCAGCTTGACAGGGGGGATAGGCTACACCTTC.

The V gene is TRBV4-2, the J gene TRBJ1-2; D is ambiguous. The V gene's germline CDR1 is LGHNA and CDR2 YNFKEQ. The V end lost 2 bases, the J end lost 4 bases, and 17 bases lay between the germline ends. The CDR3 is made up of 16 amino acids. In DNA, the CDR3 is TGTGCCAGCAGCCAAATAGAACTGGGCCTGGGCTATGGCTACACCTTC. It yields the protein CASSQIELGLGYGYTF.